The entry below describes one T cell receptor beta chain. The assay was immunoSEQ multiplex PCR, and TCRdb's table has in-frame clones only and misses some. The sample has about 2 million clones, approximately 94% seen once. Terminally differentiated effector memory CD45RA+ cells were left out of the naive CD8 fraction, which was CD45RO-negative and positively selected for CCR7. Every contributor of samples was a Caucasian grown-up residing in Nashville, Tennessee. These data originate in a study of shared clonotypes between healthy human individuals. The CDR3 covers 18 residues. With 6 bases clipped from V and 0 bases from J, the junction kept 18 bases outside the gene matches. Looked up from germline, CDR1 is SQVTM and CDR2 is ANQGSEA.

The clonotype comes from a man between 18 and 29 years old in good health. The sample comprised naive CD8+ T cells sorted from blood. V and J are TRBV29-1 and TRBJ2-7, with TRBD2 matching 9 bases. The chain's CDR3 is CSVWGETSGGRFSYEQYF. The CDR3, as DNA: TGCAGCGTCTGGGGGGAGACTAGCGGCGGTCGATTCTCCTACGAGCAGTACTTC.